Detailed here is one TCR beta chain. This sample stems from a study of blood T cell repertoires in COVID-19. Study at large: Spain, Italy and the United States supplied samples that represented acute and convalescent COVID-19. PBMCs, B-cell-depleted T cells, or T cells provided the cDNA or gDNA that made up the material.

The CDR3 is made up of 14 amino acids. Trimming removed 6 bases from V and 4 bases from J; junction bases left unmatched: 5. Germline V lookup: CDR1 MNHEY, CDR2 SVGAGI. TCRdb's copy holds only in-frame clones and misses some; the assay was immunoSEQ multiplex PCR. The table lists approximately 210,000 clones, around 80% of them singletons. This chain uses TRBV6-5 with TRBJ1-5; TRBD1 aligns across 8 bases. The material sequenced was peripheral blood. The sequence was obtained from a woman in her 40s with acute or convalescent COVID-19. The CDR3 bases are TGTGCCAGCAGGGCGGGACAGGAGAATCAGCCCCAGCATTTT. This codes for CASRAGQENQPQHF.